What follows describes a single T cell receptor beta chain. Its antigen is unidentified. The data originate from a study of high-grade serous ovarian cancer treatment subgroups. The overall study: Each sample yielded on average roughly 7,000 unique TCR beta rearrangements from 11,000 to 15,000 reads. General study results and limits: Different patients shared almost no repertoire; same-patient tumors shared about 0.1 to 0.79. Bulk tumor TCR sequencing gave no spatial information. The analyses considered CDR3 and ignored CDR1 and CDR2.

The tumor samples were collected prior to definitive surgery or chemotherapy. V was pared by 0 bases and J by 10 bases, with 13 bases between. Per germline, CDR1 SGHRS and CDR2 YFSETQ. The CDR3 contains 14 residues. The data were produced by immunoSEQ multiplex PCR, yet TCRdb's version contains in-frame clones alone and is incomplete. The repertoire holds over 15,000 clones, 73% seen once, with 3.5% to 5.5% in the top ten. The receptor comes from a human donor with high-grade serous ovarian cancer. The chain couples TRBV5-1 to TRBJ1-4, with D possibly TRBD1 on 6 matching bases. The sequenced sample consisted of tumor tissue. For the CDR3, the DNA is TGCGCCAGCAGCTTGGGGGACACGCGGGGAAAACTGTTTTTT. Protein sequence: CASSLGDTRGKLFF.